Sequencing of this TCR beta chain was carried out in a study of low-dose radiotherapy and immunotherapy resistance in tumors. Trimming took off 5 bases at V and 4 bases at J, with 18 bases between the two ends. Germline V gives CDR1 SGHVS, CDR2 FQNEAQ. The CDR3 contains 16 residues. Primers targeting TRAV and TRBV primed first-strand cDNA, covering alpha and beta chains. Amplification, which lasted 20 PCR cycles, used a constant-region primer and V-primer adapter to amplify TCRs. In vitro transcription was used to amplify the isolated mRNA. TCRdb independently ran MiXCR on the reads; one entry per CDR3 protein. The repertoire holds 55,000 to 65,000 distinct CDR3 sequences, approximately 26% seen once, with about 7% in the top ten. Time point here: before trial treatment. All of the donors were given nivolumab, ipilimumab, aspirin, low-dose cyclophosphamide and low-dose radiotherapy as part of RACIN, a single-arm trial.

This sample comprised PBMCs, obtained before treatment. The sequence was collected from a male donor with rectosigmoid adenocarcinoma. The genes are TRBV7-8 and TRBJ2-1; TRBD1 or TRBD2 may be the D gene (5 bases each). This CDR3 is CASSPIPGGGYNEQFF. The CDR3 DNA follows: TGTGCCAGCAGCCCGATTCCTGGTGGGGGTTACAATGAGCAGTTCTTC.